This is a list of T cell receptor beta chains from one sample in a study of blood T cell repertoires in COVID-19. TCRdb's table, derived via immunoSEQ multiplex PCR, lists solely in-frame clones and lacks some. This table has about 98,000 clones, over 75% appearing once. Sequencing was done on a sample of peripheral blood. The receptors were sampled from an elderly woman with acute or convalescent COVID-19. The CDR3 runs from the conserved cysteine through the conserved F or W. The size of a clone is reported for some rows only, either as once, few or many, or as a class for expanded clones.

few	TRBV30	TRBJ1-1	CAWGGQKNTEAFF
-	TRBV12-3/TRBV12-4	TRBJ1-3	CASSPSGNTIYF
-	TRBV7-9	TRBJ1-1	CASSLGQNTEAFF
-	TRBV27	TRBJ1-1	CASSVRDRVWNTEAFF
-	TRBV11-1	TRBJ2-3	CASSLTSGVLDTQYF
-	TRBV27	TRBJ1-5	CASSPRGDDQPQHF
-	TRBV5-1	TRBJ2-2	CASSLTGYTGELFF
once	TRBV18	TRBJ2-7	CASSADILSYEQYF
once	TRBV2	TRBJ1-2	CASRSGTGNGGYTF
few	TRBV9	TRBJ1-5	CASSARGQDQPQHF
few	TRBV19	TRBJ1-2	CASKILPGINYGYTF
-	TRBV29-1	TRBJ1-1	CSVDGGSVNTEAFF
-	TRBV29-1	TRBJ1-2	CSVDSGFLGRTHGYTF
-	TRBV11-2	TRBJ2-2	CASSPRTSGSTGELFF
-	TRBV7-9	TRBJ1-1	CASSFQENTEAFF
-	TRBV6-5	TRBJ2-7	CASRGDSLYEQYF